This is a list of T cell receptor beta chains from one sample in a study of shared clonotypes between healthy human individuals. Repertoires were generated with immunoSEQ multiplex PCR, while TCRdb's copy carries only in-frame clones and drops some. The table shows some 2,100,000 clones, with approximately 96% occurring only once. Sequenced sample: naive CD4+ T cells sorted from blood. Source of these receptors: a man aged 18 to 29 in good health. Both conserved end residues are part of each CDR3. The D gene is left open where the match is weak. Clone sizes are given selectively: once, few, many, or a class where the clone is expanded.

J gene,V gene,clone size,D gene,CDR3 protein,CDR3 DNA
TRBJ1-2,TRBV7-6,.,TRBD1,CASSLNPPGQNPEPYGYTF,TGTGCCAGCAGCTTAAATCCCCCGGGACAGAATCCCGAGCCCTATGGCTACACCTTC
TRBJ2-7,TRBV4-1,.,TRBD2,CASSQESGRKLYEQYF,TGCGCCAGCAGCCAAGAAAGCGGGAGAAAGCTCTACGAGCAGTACTTC
TRBJ2-7,TRBV25-1,.,TRBD1,CASNPGTGAYEQYF,TGTGCCAGCAACCCTGGGACAGGGGCCTACGAGCAGTACTTC
TRBJ2-5,TRBV19,.,TRBD2,CASSLRLARWETQYF,TGTGCCAGTAGTCTACGACTAGCTCGGTGGGAGACCCAGTACTTC
TRBJ2-1,TRBV10-1,.,.,CASSESLVDEQFF,TGCGCCAGCAGTGAGTCGTTAGTTGATGAGCAGTTCTTC
TRBJ1-2,TRBV2,.,.,CASIPYTRNYGYTF,TGTGCCAGCATCCCCTATACGAGGAACTATGGCTACACCTTC
TRBJ1-4,TRBV28,.,TRBD1,CASSSSGGRNEKLFF,TGTGCCAGCAGTTCTTCAGGGGGTAGGAACGAAAAACTGTTTTTT
TRBJ2-7,TRBV18,once,.,CASSLKGDLLGFYEQYF,TGTGCCAGCTCACTCAAAGGGGATCTGTTGGGGTTCTACGAGCAGTACTTC
TRBJ2-2,TRBV28,.,.,CASNPLGPGELFF,TGTGCCAGCAACCCTCTGGGACCCGGGGAGCTGTTTTTT
TRBJ2-7,TRBV5-1,.,TRBD1,CASSLDPAGTGGYEQYF,TGCGCCAGCAGCTTGGATCCCGCCGGGACAGGGGGCTACGAGCAGTACTTC
TRBJ2-5,TRBV7-2,.,TRBD2,CASSFNSGGVETQYF,TGTGCCAGCAGCTTCAATAGCGGGGGGGTGGAGACCCAGTACTTC
TRBJ2-3,TRBV18,.,.,CASSPGTARTDTQYF,TGTGCCAGCTCACCCGGGACTGCCCGCACAGATACGCAGTATTTT
TRBJ1-5,TRBV28,.,.,CASSSRQSSNQPQHF,TGTGCCAGCAGTTCGCGACAGTCCAGCAATCAGCCCCAGCATTTT
TRBJ2-2,TRBV5-1,.,.,CASSLNQLANTGELFF,TGCGCCAGCAGCTTGAATCAACTAGCAAACACCGGGGAGCTGTTTTTT
TRBJ2-2,TRBV7-6,.,.,CASSLVQGTGELFF,TGTGCCAGCAGCTTAGTTCAGGGGACCGGGGAGCTGTTTTTT
TRBJ2-7,TRBV6-5,.,.,CASSYSSTGDYEQYF,TGTGCCAGCAGTTACTCCTCGACAGGAGATTACGAGCAGTACTTC
TRBJ1-3,TRBV15,.,.,CATSSRTVSSGNTIYF,TGTGCCACCAGCTCCCGGACCGTCAGCTCTGGAAACACCATATATTTT
TRBJ1-2,TRBV5-6,.,.,CASSLGDARHGYTF,TGTGCCAGCAGCTTGGGGGACGCCCGGCATGGCTACACCTTC
TRBJ2-4,TRBV6-1,.,.,CASSPIEAKNIQYF,TGTGCCAGCAGTCCCATTGAGGCCAAAAACATTCAGTACTTC
TRBJ2-6,TRBV10-1,.,.,CASSGTPGANVLTF,TGCGCCAGCAGCGGGACCCCTGGGGCCAACGTCCTGACTTTC
TRBJ2-1,TRBV7-2,once,.,CASSPSRFSEQFF,TGTGCCAGCAGCCCGTCCCGTTTTAGTGAGCAGTTCTTC
TRBJ1-3,TRBV30,.,.,CAWGGSGNTIYF,TGTGCCTGGGGGGGCTCTGGAAACACCATATATTTT
TRBJ2-1,TRBV5-8,once,.,CASSLSPDSYNEQFF,TGTGCCAGCAGCTTGTCCCCAGACTCCTACAATGAGCAGTTCTTC
TRBJ2-5,TRBV5-4,.,TRBD1,CASSLGQGAGETQYF,TGTGCCAGCAGCTTGGGACAGGGGGCGGGCGAGACCCAGTACTTC
TRBJ1-4,TRBV6-1,.,.,CASSVKLSNEKLFF,TGTGCCAGCAGTGTAAAGCTGTCTAATGAAAAACTGTTTTTT
TRBJ1-2,TRBV2,.,TRBD1,CASSEREDRVYGYTF,TGTGCCAGCAGTGAAAGAGAGGACAGGGTCTATGGCTACACCTTC
TRBJ1-1,TRBV27,.,TRBD1,CASSHQGADTEAFF,TGTGCCAGCAGTCATCAGGGGGCTGACACTGAAGCTTTCTTT
TRBJ2-5,TRBV6-6,.,.,CASSLGTHDRRETQYF,TGTGCCAGCAGTCTCGGGACACATGACCGAAGAGAGACCCAGTACTTC
TRBJ2-5,TRBV6-1,.,TRBD1,CASSEGTGHLKTQYF,TGTGCCAGCAGTGAAGGGACAGGTCATTTGAAGACCCAGTACTTC